Described below is a single T cell receptor (beta chain) sequence and its context. What it binds is unknown. V lost 5 bases and J 6 bases, leaving 13 bases between the germline ends. The germline CDR1 and CDR2 sequences are SGHNT and YENEEA. There are 14 residues in the CDR3. The data belong to a study of cytomegalovirus exposure and HLA in healthy donors. Findings and caveats of the study: Immune exposure information comprised only CMV serostatus. Reportedly, a later analysis found an Asian-associated ancestry cluster had fewer N-insertions than the approximately 700-donor mean. Trimming of TCR beta V- and J-genes showed a link, identified in a later analysis, to a missense DCLRE1C variant.

PCR involved 60 Vbeta and 13 Jbeta primers. The assay was immunoSEQ multiplex PCR, and TCRdb's table has in-frame clones only and misses some. This sample has under 150,000 clones; roughly 74% occur once, and the top ten carry about 6.6%. The chain couples TRBV11-3 to TRBJ2-2; a weak D match, TRBD2 (5 bases). The receptor was isolated from a woman between 40 and 50 years old in good health and CMV-seropositive. What was sequenced was PBMCs. CDR3: CASSERGKAGELFF. In nucleotides, the CDR3 is TGTGCCAGCAGCGAAAGAGGGAAGGCCGGGGAGCTGTTTTTT.